These 20 T cell receptor beta chains share one sample of origin, sequenced in a study of control samples from healthy donors and cancer patients. Method: immunoSEQ multiplex PCR; TCRdb's copy keeps in-frame clones and lacks some. The sample lists 150,000 to 200,000 clones; around 90% were seen once. Sequenced: blood. These receptors originate from a woman between 50 and 59 years old in good health.

The genes are TRBV5-6 and TRBJ2-5; perhaps TRBD2 as D (6 bases). Deletions cut 3 bases from V and 5 bases from J, with 11 bases between. This CDR3 spans 13 amino acids. Germline CDR1 reads SGHDT; CDR2 reads YYEEEE. CDR3 region: CASSSTSPETQYF. Here the CDR3 DNA reads TGTGCCAGCAGCTCGACTAGTCCGGAGACCCAGTACTTC.

V gene TRBV24-1 combines with J gene TRBJ1-2, with no clear D. CDR1 is KGHDR and CDR2 is SFDVKD in the germline V gene. V was trimmed by 0 bases and J by 4 bases, leaving 8 bases between them. This CDR3 contains 14 residues. The CDR3 region is CATSDLQRSYGYTF. The CDR3 DNA reads TGTGCCACCAGTGATTTGCAGCGGAGCTATGGCTACACCTTC.

A single count supports this clone. The gene calls are TRBV4-2 and TRBJ2-5; 14 positions match TRBD2. CDR1 is LGHNA and CDR2 is YNFKEQ in the germline V gene. J lost 3 bases, V lost 4 bases, and 4 bases had no gene match. CDR3 length: 16 residues. The CDR3 bases are TGTGCCAGCAGCCGGGGACTAGCGGGAGTTGAAGAGACCCAGTACTTC. Its translation: CASSRGLAGVEETQYF.

This chain connects TRBV7-2 to TRBJ2-1; D uncertain. Looked up from germline, CDR1 is SGHTA and CDR2 is FQGNSA. This CDR3 spans 13 amino acids. Trimming cost V 1 base and J 1 base, with 2 bases left between them. The CDR3 bases are TGTGCCAGCAGCTTAGGATCCTACAATGAGCAGTTCTTC. Translation gives CASSLGSYNEQFF.

The chain carries TRBV6-6 and TRBJ1-5; 8 bases line up with TRBD1. CDR3 length: 15 residues. V lost 7 bases and J lost 5; bases outside the gene matches: 10. The V gene's germline CDR1 is MNHNY and CDR2 SVGAGI (reference sequence). CDR3 in amino acids: CASTLPGTGDQPQHF. In DNA form, the CDR3 reads TGTGCCAGCACCTTACCAGGGACAGGAGATCAGCCCCAGCATTTT.

The chain recombines TRBV9 with TRBJ2-5, with TRBD1 matching 8 bases. Looked up from germline, CDR1 is SGDLS and CDR2 is YYNGEE. This CDR3 has 17 amino acids. Trimming took 3 bases from V and 2 from J; bases not matched to a gene: 12. CDR3 residues: CASSASLQGAGQETQYF. The CDR3 DNA follows: TGTGCCAGCAGCGCCTCACTTCAGGGGGCAGGGCAAGAGACCCAGTACTTC.

The CDR3 coding sequence is TGTGCCAGCAGTTTTAGCAGTCAAGAGACCCAGTACTTC. This gives the protein CASSFSSQETQYF. The rearrangement uses TRBV27 and TRBJ2-5; no clear D gene. Germline V gene data show CDR1 as MNHEY and CDR2 as SMNVEV (reference sequence). V gave up 3 bases and J gave up 2 bases, with 7 bases separating them. The CDR3 extends over 13 amino acids.

The chain is built from TRBV4-2 and TRBJ1-2; 8 bases fit TRBD1. CDR3 length: 15 amino acids. Germline trimming cut 0 bases from V and 6 bases from J; bases unmatched to any gene: 6. The V gene's germline CDR1 is LGHNA and CDR2 YNFKEQ. CDR3 residues: CASSQDPGGLNGYTF. The CDR3 coding sequence is TGTGCCAGCAGCCAAGATCCAGGGGGCCTCAATGGCTACACCTTC.

This clone appeared a single time. V usage is TRBV7-9 and J usage is TRBJ2-2; D unresolved. The length of the CDR3 is 12 residues. Per germline, CDR1 SEHNR and CDR2 FQNEAQ (reference sequence). V was trimmed by 5 bases and J by 2 bases, leaving 3 bases between them. CDR3 in amino acids: CASSINTGELFF. The CDR3 DNA follows: TGTGCCAGCAGCATCAACACCGGGGAGCTGTTTTTT.

The chain couples TRBV3-1 (or the pseudogene TRBV3-2) to TRBJ2-3; TRBD2 aligns across 9 bases. The CDR3 has 18 residues. The trim removed 0 bases at V and 1 base at J, leaving 8 bases unmatched. Germline values: CDR1 LGHDT, CDR2 YNNKEL (reference sequence). The CDR3 bases are TGTGCCAGCAGCCAAGATTGGCGGCGGGAGGGAGGCACAGATACGCAGTATTTT. This sequence encodes CASSQDWRREGGTDTQYF.

The CDR3: CASRRTWTSVSTDTQYF. The CDR3 DNA reads as TGTGCCAGCAGGCGCACCTGGACGTCCGTTAGCACAGATACGCAGTATTTT. V gene TRBV27 combines with J gene TRBJ2-3; D gene unclear. From germline, CDR1 is MNHEY and CDR2 SMNVEV (reference sequence). CDR3 length equals 17 residues. The V end was cut by 6 bases, the J end by 0 bases, with 19 bases between.

V is TRBV3-1 (or the pseudogene TRBV3-2) and J is TRBJ1-4; D remains unclear. Germline lookup yields CDR1 LGHDT and CDR2 YNNKEL (reference sequence). The CDR3 runs 12 residues. Trimming removed 4 bases from V and 7 bases from J, with 7 bases in between. CDR3 protein: CASSPFGEKLFF. In DNA form, the CDR3 reads TGTGCCAGCAGCCCCTTCGGTGAAAAACTGTTTTTT.

Written as DNA, the CDR3 is TGTGCCAGCAGCTTAATAGGGTCCCCTGGCACAGATACGCAGTATTTT. Amino acid sequence: CASSLIGSPGTDTQYF. The genes are TRBV7-3 and TRBJ2-3; D uncertain. This CDR3 region has 16 residues. Germline V CDR1 and CDR2: SGHTA, FQGTGA. V dropped 1 base and J dropped 1 base, with 12 bases sitting between them.

The chain combines TRBV4-1 with TRBJ2-1; 9 bases map to TRBD2. V gave up 0 bases and J gave up 4 bases; unmatched junction bases: 4. The CDR3 is made up of 16 amino acids. Germline loops: CDR1 MGHRA, CDR2 YSYEKL. The CDR3: CASSQDPSGTYNEQFF. CDR3 nucleotides: TGCGCCAGCAGCCAAGATCCTAGCGGGACTTACAATGAGCAGTTCTTC.

This chain connects TRBV19 to TRBJ1-2; D is possibly TRBD1 (5 bases). This CDR3 region has 15 residues. Trimming stripped 2 bases from V and 5 bases from J, with 15 bases between. The V gene's germline CDR1 is LNHDA and CDR2 SQIVND (reference sequence). The CDR3 coding sequence is TGTGCCAGTAGTATATCCCGGGGCCAAGGATATGGCTACACCTTC. It translates to CASSISRGQGYGYTF.

The chain joins TRBV11-2 to TRBJ1-4; no clear D. The CDR3 is 12 amino acids. The V and J ends lost 1 base and 5 bases respectively, with 2 bases between them. Germline V gives CDR1 SGHAT, CDR2 FQNNGV. CDR3: CASSLVNEKLFF. DNA for the CDR3: TGTGCCAGCAGCTTAGTCAATGAAAAACTGTTTTTT.

The chain carries TRBV3-1 (or the pseudogene TRBV3-2) and TRBJ2-1, with 9 positions matching TRBD2. Germline V CDR1 and CDR2: LGHDT, YNNKEL (reference sequence). The V segment lost 1 base and the J segment 8 bases; nucleotides outside the gene matches: 12. This CDR3 is built from 17 residues. In DNA, the CDR3 is TGTGCCAGCAGCCAAGGTTTGCGGGGGGGCCGTGGGGATGAGCAGTTCTTC. It specifies CASSQGLRGGRGDEQFF.

The chain links TRBV7-9 to TRBJ2-2; 10 nucleotides agree with TRBD2. CDR1 is SEHNR and CDR2 is FQNEAQ in the germline V gene (reference sequence). This CDR3 is built from 16 residues. After removal of 10 bases from V and 3 bases from J, the junction contained 11 bases not matched to a gene. In DNA form, the CDR3 reads TGTGCCACCCCAAGAGTAGCGGGGGGATACACCGGGGAGCTGTTTTTT. Translation: CATPRVAGGYTGELFF. Complete variable domain (other parts from reference TRBV7-9 and TRBJ2-2): DTGVSQNPRHKITKRGQNVTFRCDPISEHNRLYWYRQTLGQGPEFLTYFQNEAQLEKSRLLSDRFSAERPKGSFSTLEIQRTEQGDSAMYLCATPRVAGGYTGELFFGEGSRLTVL.

V and J are TRBV27 and TRBJ2-1; D remains unclear. Per germline, CDR1 MNHEY and CDR2 SMNVEV (reference sequence). The germline V and J ends were trimmed by 0 bases and 5 bases, with 17 bases remaining between them. There are 17 residues in the CDR3. The chain's CDR3 is CASSLSWSPRYHNEQFF. For the CDR3, the DNA is TGTGCCAGCAGTTTATCTTGGTCCCCTAGATACCACAATGAGCAGTTCTTC.

This clone was counted only a few times. This chain uses TRBV4-1 with TRBJ2-1; the match to TRBD1 covers 7 bases. The germline V gene encodes CDR1 MGHRA and CDR2 YSYEKL. The CDR3 spans 15 residues. Trimming cost V 1 base and J 9 bases; bases outside gene matches: 9. The CDR3 DNA reads TGCGCCAGCAGCCAAGGGACAGGAGGTACGGGTGAGCAGTTCTTC. This sequence encodes CASSQGTGGTGEQFF.